This T cell receptor (beta chain) comes out of a study of identical twins. Germline lookup yields CDR1 LGHDT and CDR2 YNNKEL (reference sequence). The length of the CDR3 is 14 residues. Trimming removed 1 base at V and 2 bases at J, with 8 bases between. General study findings and limits: Recombination models fit unrelated individuals' TCR alpha sharing but underestimated twins'. Carriage of fewer insertions was seen in abundant cord blood beta clonotypes, whereas memory repertoires showed none.

MiXCR, run by TCRdb on the 5' RACE reads, gives a single entry per CDR3 protein. The table shows hundreds of thousands of distinct CDR3 sequences, with about 20% occurring only once. Points on this clonotype: What it recognizes is unknown.

These records were also assigned to another study, of T cells expressing NK-cell markers. That report notes: The TCR beta repertoires originated in sorted CD3+CD56+NKG2C+, CD3+CD56+NKG2C- and CD3+CD56-NKG2C+ T cells. Top CD8+ clonotypes included the dominant CD3+CD56+NKG2C+ clonotypes in 5 to 7 donors.

The genes are TRBV3-1 and TRBJ2-5; D call uncertain. The sequence came from a woman younger than 35 in good health. Material: PBMCs. CDR3 coding DNA: TGTGCCAGCAGCCAAGTGTGGCAGCAAGAGACCCAGTACTTC. This codes for CASSQVWQQETQYF.